The 10 T cell receptor beta chains in this list originate from one sample, sequenced in a study of radiation and T cells in renal cell carcinoma. Indicated time point: blood 2 weeks post-SBRT. The treatment: 15 Gy SBRT to primary tumor, nephrectomy 4 weeks later. The assay was immunoSEQ multiplex PCR, and TCRdb's table has in-frame clones only and misses some. This sample has roughly 75,000 clones; 82% occur once, and the top ten carry roughly 6.3%. The sample consisted of blood, taken from a patient whose treatment included radiotherapy and nephrectomy. Every receptor here comes from a man between 60 and 75 years old with renal cell carcinoma.

Many counts were recorded for this clone. The chain employs TRBV7-2 and TRBJ2-7, with 7 nucleotides matching TRBD1. V shed 4 bases, J shed 3 bases, and the junction held 9 bases outside the gene matches. Germline-derived CDR1 and CDR2 are SGHTA and FQGNSA. The CDR3 runs 15 residues. CDR3 in DNA: TGTGCCAGCAGCTCGTCAGTGGGACAGAACTACGAGCAGTACTTC. Translating it yields CASSSSVGQNYEQYF.

The gene calls are TRBV28 and TRBJ2-7; D is possibly TRBD2 (7 bases). From germline, CDR1 is MDHEN and CDR2 SYDVKM. Trimming cost V 2 bases and J 3 bases, with 14 bases left between them. CDR3 length: 15 residues. The CDR3 is CASSLLGGQGYEQYF. The CDR3 region has the DNA TGTGCCAGCAGTTTACTCGGGGGGCAAGGCTACGAGCAGTACTTC. The whole variable domain, filled in from reference TRBV28 and TRBJ2-7, reads DVKVTQSSRYLVKRTGEKVFLECVQDMDHENMFWYRQDPGLGLRLIYFSYDVKMKEKGDIPEGYSVSREKKERFSLILESASTNQTSMYLCASSLLGGQGYEQYFGPGTRLTVT.

This clone came up once. The V and J genes are TRBV19 and TRBJ2-7, with D unresolved. The CDR3 has 12 amino acids. Germline loops: CDR1 LNHDA, CDR2 SQIVND (reference sequence). Trimming stripped 6 bases from V and 7 bases from J, with 13 bases between. The CDR3 spells CASSISAGEQYF. The CDR3 region has the DNA TGTGCCAGTAGCATATCAGCCGGGGAGCAGTACTTC.

The chain has TRBV14 and TRBJ2-5; 8 nucleotides line up with TRBD1. Judging by the DNA end, TRBJ2-7 fits better; the J call may be wrong. There are 14 residues in the CDR3. The germline V gene has CDR1 SGHDN and CDR2 FVKESK. This chain's CDR3 is CASSQAGGRYEQYF. CDR3 DNA: TGTGCCAGCAGCCAAGCAGGGGGCCGGTACGAGCAGTACTTC.

The rearrangement uses TRBV2 and TRBJ2-1; possibly TRBD2 for D (5 bases). Trimming left V 5 bases short and J 8 bases short, with 10 bases between. Per the germline V gene, CDR1 is SNHLY and CDR2 is FYNNEI. The CDR3 contains 12 residues. This CDR3 is CASSPTSYEQFF. CDR3 DNA: TGTGCCAGCAGTCCTACTAGTTATGAGCAGTTCTTC. Filled out from reference TRBV2 and TRBJ2-1, the complete variable domain reads EPEVTQTPSHQVTQMGQEVILRCVPISNHLYFYWYRQILGQKVEFLVSFYNNEISEKSEIFDDQFSVERPDGSNFTLKIRSTKLEDSAMYFCASSPTSYEQFFGPGTRLTVL.

The chain recombines TRBV10-1 with TRBJ2-3; 7 nucleotides match TRBD2. V trimming: 4 bases; J trimming: 0 bases; junction bases outside the gene matches: 4. The V gene's germline CDR1 is WNHNN and CDR2 SYGVQD (reference sequence). This CDR3 contains 15 residues. CDR3 in amino acids: CASSVTSASTDTQYF. As DNA, the CDR3 is TGCGCCAGCAGTGTAACTAGCGCTAGCACAGATACGCAGTATTTT.

The chain links TRBV2 to TRBJ1-4; the D is unclear. The V and J ends lost 7 bases and 5 bases respectively, with 17 bases between them. Germline CDR1 SNHLY, CDR2 FYNNEI. The CDR3 is 15 residues long. The CDR3 region is CASTRLGSSNEKLFF. The CDR3 DNA reads as TGTGCCAGCACCCGGCTGGGCAGTTCAAATGAAAAACTGTTTTTT.

The V call is TRBV7-9, the J call TRBJ1-2, with D perhaps TRBD1 (6 bases). The V end was cut by 1 base, the J end by 6 bases, with 6 bases between. This CDR3 has 12 residues. Germline V gives CDR1 SEHNR, CDR2 FQNEAQ (reference sequence). The CDR3: CASSLEGDGYTF. As DNA, the CDR3 is TGTGCCAGCAGCTTAGAGGGGGATGGCTACACCTTC. The whole variable domain, filled in from reference TRBV7-9 and TRBJ1-2, reads DTGVSQNPRHKITKRGQNVTFRCDPISEHNRLYWYRQTLGQGPEFLTYFQNEAQLEKSRLLSDRFSAERPKGSFSTLEIQRTEQGDSAMYLCASSLEGDGYTFGSGTRLTVV.

The chain combines TRBV2 with TRBJ1-2; D perhaps matches TRBD1 (6 bases). The CDR3 has 15 amino acids. Trimming took 4 bases from V and 4 from J, leaving 16 bases between them. CDR1 is SNHLY and CDR2 is FYNNEI in the germline V gene. The CDR3: CASSGYRDPTYGYTF. CDR3 nucleotide sequence: TGTGCCAGCAGTGGGTACAGGGACCCGACCTATGGCTACACCTTC.

The chain employs TRBV4-3 and TRBJ1-5; D not certain. Germline values: CDR1 LGHNA, CDR2 YSLEER. V lost 0 bases, J lost 9 bases, and 12 bases lay in between. The CDR3 is made up of 14 amino acids. This CDR3 is CASSQDLRFGPQHF. CDR3 nucleotides: TGCGCCAGCAGCCAAGATCTACGTTTCGGGCCCCAGCATTTT.